The present T cell receptor beta chain was sequenced within a study of glioma-infiltrating T cells. Study results and caveats: Non-neoplastic patients had below-expected tissue-blood divergence, while all gliomas exceeded expectation. Only very few CDR3 sequences appeared in both tissue and blood.

The iRepertoire nested amplicon-rescue multiplex PCR amplified TCR alpha and beta CDR3s from RNA. For one-step reverse transcription and amplification, roughly 100-400 ng of tissue mRNA or PBMC total RNA was used. MiXCR, run by TCRdb on the multiplex PCR reads, gives a single entry per CDR3 protein. The table records about 140,000 distinct CDR3 sequences, 30% to 40% of them present only once. CDR1 LNHNV and CDR2 YYDKDF come from the germline V gene (reference sequence). V trimming: 1 base; J trimming: 0 bases; junction bases outside the gene matches: 3. This CDR3 contains 17 residues. This clonotype was counted a few times. Its antigen is undetermined.

The chain employs TRBV15 and TRBJ2-6; 7 bases are a match to TRBD1. Sample: glioma tissue, nonneoplastic brain tissue, or PBMCs (not recorded which). The sequence was obtained from a human donor with low-grade glioma or glioblastoma, undergoing nonglioma brain surgery, or in good health (not recorded which). The CDR3 DNA follows: TGTGCCACCAGCAGAGGGGACAGCATCTCTGGGGCCAACGTCCTGACTTTC. Translating gives CATSRGDSISGANVLTF.